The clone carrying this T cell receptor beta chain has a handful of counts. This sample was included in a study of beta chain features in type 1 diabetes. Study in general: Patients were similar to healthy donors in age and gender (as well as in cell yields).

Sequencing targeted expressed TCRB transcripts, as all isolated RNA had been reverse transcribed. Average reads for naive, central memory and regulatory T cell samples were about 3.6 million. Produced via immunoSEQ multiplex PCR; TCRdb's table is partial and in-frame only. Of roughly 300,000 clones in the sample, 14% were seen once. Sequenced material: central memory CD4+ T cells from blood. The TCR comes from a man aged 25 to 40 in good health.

The CDR3 spells CASSYRSGRGTDTQYF. For the CDR3, the DNA is TGTGCCAGCAGCTACCGTAGCGGGAGGGGCACAGATACGCAGTATTTT. The rearrangement links TRBV7-3 to TRBJ2-3, with 11 bases lining up with TRBD2. CDR3 length equals 16 residues. V trimming: 4 bases; J trimming: 1 base; junction bases outside the gene matches: 4. CDR1 and CDR2 from the germline V gene are SGHTA and FQGTGA. The full variable domain, in which reference TRBV7-3 and TRBJ2-3 provide the parts outside the CDR3, is GAGVSQTPSNKVTEKGKYVELRCDPISGHTALYWYRQSLGQGPEFLIYFQGTGAADDSGLPNDRFFAVRPEGSVSTLKIQRTERGDSAVYLCASSYRSGRGTDTQYFGPGTRLTVL.